This T cell receptor beta chain was captured in a study of identical twins. CDR1 and CDR2 (germline): SGHRS, YFSETQ. The CDR3 contains 13 residues. V was clipped by 2 bases and J by 7 bases; unmatched bases: 2. Unique molecular identifiers were present on the cDNA, which also gained a universal primer site by template switching. MiXCR, applied by TCRdb to the 5' RACE reads, yields one record per CDR3 protein. The sample records roughly 500,000 distinct CDR3 sequences, around 20% being singletons. These sequences were also reported in another study, on T cells expressing NK-cell markers. Per that paper: Among eight sequenced donors, seven carried HCMV seropositivity while one was seronegative.

This TCR was recovered from a woman aged 18 to 35 in good health. The sequencing input was CD4+ T cells sorted from blood. The chain recombines TRBV5-1 with TRBJ2-1; 8 bases are shared with TRBD1. Written as DNA, the CDR3 is TGCGCCAGCAGCTTCCGACAGGGGAATGAGCAGTTCTTC. This sequence encodes CASSFRQGNEQFF. Full variable domain (outside the CDR3, taken from reference TRBV5-1 and TRBJ2-1): KAGVTQTPRYLIKTRGQQVTLSCSPISGHRSVSWYQQTPGQGLQFLFEYFSETQRNKGNFPGRFSGRQFSNSRSEMNVSTLELGDSALYLCASSFRQGNEQFFGPGTRLTVL.